The clone carrying this T cell receptor beta chain was seen only a few times. The CDR3 has 12 amino acids. V lost 4 bases and J lost 6, with 10 bases in between. Germline V gene lookup returns CDR1 WNHNN and CDR2 SYGVQD (reference sequence). This entry comes from a study of blood T cell repertoires in COVID-19. Generated by immunoSEQ multiplex PCR, the TCRdb table keeps only in-frame clones and is missing some. This sample has tens of thousands of clones, with less than 90% found just once. This TCR came from a man at least 80 years old with acute or convalescent COVID-19. Sample: peripheral blood. The chain carries TRBV10-1 and TRBJ2-7; no clear D. The CDR3 here is CASSARLGEQYF. Here the CDR3 DNA reads TGCGCCAGCAGTGCCAGGTTGGGCGAGCAGTACTTC.